What follows describes a single T cell receptor (beta chain). The sample belongs to a study of OX40 agonist ivuxolimab in advanced cancers. The germline V gene encodes CDR1 SGHRS and CDR2 YFSETQ. V dropped 0 bases and J dropped 7 bases, with 13 bases sitting between them. The CDR3 has 14 residues. Data came from immunoSEQ multiplex PCR; TCRdb stores just in-frame clones and leaves some out. The data show tens of thousands of clones, approximately 91% seen once. Sequencing was performed on CD4+ or CD8+ T cells sorted from blood, taken in a trial of the OX40 agonist ivuxolimab. The TCR sequence derives from an adult with an advanced solid tumor such as melanoma, head and neck, liver or kidney cancer. This chain connects TRBV5-1 to TRBJ1-1; D is ambiguous. The CDR3 coding sequence is TGCGCCAGCAGCTTGGGCCCGTCCCGGTTTGAAGCTTTCTTT. Protein product: CASSLGPSRFEAFF.